These 28 T cell receptor beta chains share one sample of origin, sequenced in a study of T cell responses to AZD1222 COVID-19 vaccine. The protocol was immunoSEQ multiplex PCR, while the TCRdb copy is restricted to in-frame clones and leaves out a portion. In the table there are 150,000 or so clones, 75% to 95% of which are singletons. This sample comprised peripheral blood, obtained on day 0 of AZD1222 vaccination. The receptor source for this set is an adult in good health.

The genes are TRBV7-2 and TRBJ2-7; 8 nucleotides match TRBD1. V lost 5 bases to trimming and J lost 1 base; unmatched junction nucleotides: 13. In germline, CDR1 is SGHTA, CDR2 FQGNSA. This CDR3 has 17 residues. For the CDR3, the DNA is TGTGCCAGCAGCCCGTATGGGGGGACAGGTAGTTCCTACGAGCAGTACTTC. Translated, it gives CASSPYGGTGSSYEQYF.

The CDR3 DNA is TGTGCCAGCAGTGCCTCACTAGACTACAATGAGCAGTTCTTC. This sequence encodes CASSASLDYNEQFF. This chain uses TRBV6-4 with TRBJ2-1, with D possibly TRBD2 on 5 matching bases. The CDR3 is 14 residues long. The V gene's germline CDR1 is MRHNA and CDR2 SNTAGT. The V and J ends lost 4 bases and 3 bases respectively, with 10 bases between them.

CDR3 protein: CASSLRLAGVTDTQYF. The CDR3 DNA reads as TGTGCCAGCAGCTTGAGGCTAGCGGGAGTAACAGATACGCAGTATTTT. This rearrangement joins TRBV5-5 to TRBJ2-3, with 10 bases matching TRBD2. In germline, CDR1 is SGHKS, CDR2 YYEKEE (reference sequence). The J segment lost 3 bases and the V segment lost 1 base, leaving 5 bases of the junction unmatched. This CDR3 has 16 residues.

The V gene is TRBV3-1 (or the pseudogene TRBV3-2), the J gene TRBJ2-2; D gene uncertain. The ends were cut back, 4 bases at V and 2 bases at J, with 14 bases in the middle. CDR3 length: 16 amino acids. Germline CDR1 and CDR2: LGHDT and YNNKEL (reference sequence). CDR3 nucleotides: TGTGCCAGCAGCCGAGCGACGGTACTAAACACCGGGGAGCTGTTTTTT. It encodes CASSRATVLNTGELFF.

The chain combines TRBV5-6 with TRBJ1-1; no definite D call. The germline V gene has CDR1 SGHDT and CDR2 YYEEEE. This CDR3 comprises 12 residues. Between the trimmed V and J ends, which lost 0 bases and 7 bases, there was a span of 7 bases. The CDR3 DNA follows: TGTGCCAGCAGCTTGGAGCAGCGTGAAGCTTTCTTT. It yields the protein CASSLEQREAFF.

V is TRBV4-1 and J is TRBJ1-1; D possibly corresponds to TRBD1 (5 bases). The length of the CDR3 is 16 residues. Per the germline V gene, CDR1 is MGHRA and CDR2 is YSYEKL. V lost 0 bases, J lost 5 bases, and 16 bases lay in between. The CDR3 coding sequence is TGCGCCAGCAGCCAAGATGGAGGGGTTTGGGGGACTGAAGCTTTCTTT. Protein sequence: CASSQDGGVWGTEAFF.

CDR3 residues: CASRAAGYNEQFF. The CDR3 region has the DNA TGTGCCAGTCGAGCGGCGGGCTACAATGAGCAGTTCTTC. The chain employs TRBV11-1 and TRBJ2-1; TRBD2 is a possible D gene (5 bases). The CDR3 consists of 13 residues. Germline CDR1 reads SGHAT; CDR2 reads FQDESV (reference sequence). V was shortened by 9 bases and J by 3 bases, with 12 bases between the two germline ends.

The chain carries TRBV19 and TRBJ2-1; 9 bases align to TRBD1. The CDR3 loop spans 14 amino acids. The V and J ends lost 9 bases and 9 bases, in that order; junction bases with no gene match: 12. Germline V gives CDR1 LNHDA, CDR2 SQIVND (reference sequence). The DNA of the CDR3 is TGTGCCAGCTCTCGGGACAGGGAAGTTGGTGAGCAGTTCTTC. Amino acid sequence: CASSRDREVGEQFF.

The genes are TRBV18 and TRBJ1-3, with D possibly being TRBD1 (6 bases). The CDR3 totals 17 residues. V dropped 4 bases and J dropped 0 bases, with 16 bases sitting between them. Germline loops: CDR1 KGHSH, CDR2 LQKENI. This chain's CDR3 is CASSRTADRSSGNTIYF. CDR3 DNA: TGTGCCAGCTCACGGACGGCCGACAGGAGCTCTGGAAACACCATATATTTT.

This chain links TRBV27 with TRBJ2-7; 8 bases agree with TRBD1. This CDR3 comprises 13 residues. V trimming: 5 bases; J trimming: 0 bases; junction bases outside the gene matches: 0. Per the germline V gene, CDR1 is MNHEY and CDR2 is SMNVEV (reference sequence). The CDR3: CASSTGGSYEQYF. CDR3 in DNA: TGTGCCAGCAGTACAGGGGGCTCCTACGAGCAGTACTTC.

The rearrangement joins TRBV14 to TRBJ2-5, with TRBD2 matching 10 bases. The CDR3 extends over 14 amino acids. The ends lost 7 bases at V and 5 bases at J; junction bases unmatched: 7. Per germline, CDR1 SGHDN and CDR2 FVKESK. The CDR3 DNA reads as TGTGCCAGCAACCCTAGCGGGAGAAGGGAGACCCAGTACTTC. Translated, it gives CASNPSGRRETQYF.

The gene calls are TRBV6-5 and TRBJ1-4; a possible D gene is TRBD1 (6 bases). The CDR3 has 14 amino acids. Germline values: CDR1 MNHEY, CDR2 SVGAGI. Deletions cut 4 bases from V and 5 bases from J, with 11 bases between. The DNA of the CDR3 is TGTGCCAGCAGTTGGACAGCTACGAATGAAAAACTGTTTTTT. Its protein is CASSWTATNEKLFF.

The CDR3 loop reads CASSLADSNQPQHF. CDR3 in DNA: TGTGCCAGCAGCTTAGCCGATAGCAATCAGCCCCAGCATTTT. The V call is TRBV11-2, the J call TRBJ1-5; D unresolved. This CDR3 has 14 amino acids. From germline, CDR1 is SGHAT and CDR2 FQNNGV. The V end was cut by 1 base, the J end by 0 bases, with 4 bases between.

There are a few counts of this clone. The chain employs TRBV27 and TRBJ2-7; D remains ambiguous. The CDR3 runs 13 residues. Germline V gene data show CDR1 as MNHEY and CDR2 as SMNVEV (reference sequence). The V gene lost 3 bases and the J gene lost 6 bases, with 12 bases spanning the gap. CDR3 bases: TGTGCCAGCAGTTTCTCGCCCCTCCTCGAGCAGTACTTC. Translated, it gives CASSFSPLLEQYF.

The CDR3 DNA sequence: TGTGCCAGCTCACCGAGGACTAGCGGGAACTACGAGCAGTACTTC. Protein: CASSPRTSGNYEQYF. The chain links TRBV18 to TRBJ2-7; 12 nucleotides agree with TRBD2. The ends lost 3 bases at V and 3 bases at J; junction bases unmatched: 3. The length of the CDR3 is 15 residues. Germline V gives CDR1 KGHSH, CDR2 LQKENI.

Here the CDR3 DNA reads TGTGCCAGCAGTTACTCTGACAGGGGGGCTGAAGCTTTCTTT. Translating gives CASSYSDRGAEAFF. J is TRBJ1-1 and V is TRBV6-5, with 9 bases lining up with TRBD1. With 0 bases clipped from V and 6 bases from J, the junction kept 2 bases outside the gene matches. CDR1 and CDR2 (germline): MNHEY, SVGAGI. This CDR3 has 14 amino acids.

V and J are TRBV7-3 and TRBJ1-3, with D hard to call. This CDR3 is built from 13 residues. Germline V gives CDR1 SGHTA, CDR2 FQGTGA. The V gene lost 2 bases and the J gene lost 2 bases, with 4 bases spanning the gap. The CDR3 sequence is CASSLHPGNTIYF. The DNA of the CDR3 is TGTGCCAGCAGCTTACACCCTGGAAACACCATATATTTT.

The J gene is TRBJ1-4, the V gene TRBV4-1; maybe TRBD1 (5 bases). The length of the CDR3 is 12 residues. Trimming stripped 5 bases from V and 8 bases from J, with 9 bases between. From germline, CDR1 is MGHRA and CDR2 YSYEKL. CDR3 bases: TGCGCCAGCAGCTGGGACGGAGAAAAACTGTTTTTT. The encoded protein is CASSWDGEKLFF.

The V gene is TRBV7-8, the J gene TRBJ2-7; D remains unclear. Germline V gene lookup returns CDR1 SGHVS and CDR2 FQNEAQ. The CDR3 extends over 13 amino acids. V lost 4 bases and J 1 base, leaving 8 bases between the germline ends. CDR3 in amino acids: CASSYRRSYEQYF. CDR3 in DNA: TGTGCCAGCAGCTATCGGCGTTCCTACGAGCAGTACTTC.

The chain has TRBV18 and TRBJ1-1; D unclear. The CDR3 extends over 14 amino acids. Trimming removed 5 bases from V and 2 bases from J, with 12 bases in between. Per germline, CDR1 KGHSH and CDR2 LQKENI. CDR3 nucleotides: TGTGCCAGCTCAAGTACAGAATTTAACACTGAAGCTTTCTTT. Translation: CASSSTEFNTEAFF.

The chain couples TRBV6-1 to TRBJ2-1, with 9 bases aligning to TRBD2. The CDR3 runs 19 residues. Germline assignment: CDR1 MNHNS and CDR2 SASEGT. The ends lost 3 bases at V and 5 bases at J; junction bases unmatched: 17. The CDR3 coding sequence is TGTGCCAGCAGTGACCTTCCTAGCGGGACCCTCGGGGCAAACAATGAGCAGTTCTTC. As protein: CASSDLPSGTLGANNEQFF.

The chain carries TRBV30 and TRBJ1-1; D is undetermined. The germline V gene has CDR1 GTSNPN and CDR2 SVGIG (reference sequence). V lost 2 bases and J 2 bases, leaving 3 bases between the germline ends. The CDR3 extends over 11 amino acids. DNA of the CDR3: TGTGCCTGGAGTTTTAACACTGAAGCTTTCTTT. Translation: CAWSFNTEAFF. Combining the CDR3 with reference TRBV30 and TRBJ1-1 gives the whole variable domain SQTIHQWPATLVQPVGSPLSLECTVEGTSNPNLYWYRQAAGRGLQLLFYSVGIGQISSEVPQNLSASRPQDRQFILSSKKLLLSDSGFYLCAWSFNTEAFFGQGTRLTVV.

The gene calls are TRBV9 and TRBJ2-2; possibly TRBD1 for D (6 bases). Trimming cost V 5 bases and J 3 bases, with 8 bases left between them. The CDR3 spans 13 residues. Per the germline V gene, CDR1 is SGDLS and CDR2 is YYNGEE. CDR3 sequence (DNA): TGTGCCAGCAGACCAGGGGACACCGGGGAGCTGTTTTTT. Its protein product is CASRPGDTGELFF.

This CDR3 is CASSLVGGWDTEAFF. CDR3 bases: TGTGCCAGCAGCTTAGTTGGCGGATGGGACACTGAAGCTTTCTTT. The chain employs TRBV7-9 and TRBJ1-1; D unresolved. The CDR3 length is 15 residues. CDR1 SEHNR and CDR2 FQNEAQ come from the germline V gene (reference sequence). V was cut by 1 base and J by 3 bases, with 12 bases left in between.

The chain joins TRBV4-3 to TRBJ1-1; D gene ambiguous. This CDR3 has 14 residues. V lost 0 bases to trimming and J lost 1 base, with 6 bases between them. Germline CDR1 reads LGHNA; CDR2 reads YSLEER. CDR3 region: CASSQDGANTEAFF. The CDR3 region has the DNA TGCGCCAGCAGCCAAGATGGAGCGAACACTGAAGCTTTCTTT.

The V gene is TRBV3-1 (or the pseudogene TRBV3-2), the J gene TRBJ2-5; TRBD2 might be the D (6 bases). The CDR3 has 14 residues. Per germline, CDR1 LGHDT and CDR2 YNNKEL (reference sequence). Trimming stripped 0 bases from V and 5 bases from J, with 10 bases between. In DNA form, the CDR3 reads TGTGCCAGCAGCCAAGATGCCCGGGGGGAGACCCAGTACTTC. Translation: CASSQDARGETQYF.

The CDR3 DNA reads as TGTGCCAGCAGCTTCGCCCGGGGGATCACAGATACGCAGTATTTT. Translated, it gives CASSFARGITDTQYF. The gene calls are TRBV7-9 and TRBJ2-3, with D possibly TRBD2 on 6 matching bases. Germline CDR1 reads SEHNR; CDR2 reads FQNEAQ (reference sequence). The CDR3 sequence is 15 residues long. The V and J ends lost 3 bases and 2 bases respectively, with 12 bases between them.

The chain combines TRBV6-2 or TRBV6-3 with TRBJ2-3, with D perhaps TRBD2 (6 bases). Trimming stripped 0 bases from V and 3 bases from J, with 22 bases between. The CDR3 contains 19 residues. The germline V gene has CDR1 MNHEY and CDR2 SVGEGT. The CDR3 reads CASSYSSSGTGVRTDTQYF. CDR3 sequence (DNA): TGTGCCAGCAGTTACTCGTCCAGCGGTACGGGAGTTAGAACAGATACGCAGTATTTT.